What follows are 11 T cell receptor beta chains derived from one specimen sequenced in a study of identical twins. TCRdb reprocessed the 5' RACE reads with MiXCR, giving one entry per CDR3 protein. The data hold 200,000 or so distinct CDR3 sequences, with about 16% observed a single time. This sample was shared with a second study, whose subject was T cells expressing NK-cell markers.

Sequencing was performed on CD8+ T cells sorted from blood. The receptors were sampled from a woman under 30 in good health.

In its sample, this clonotype was seen a few times. CDR3 sequence reads: CSAYRGTYNEQFF. In DNA, the CDR3 is TGCAGTGCTTACAGGGGTACCTACAATGAGCAGTTCTTC. The chain employs TRBV20-1 and TRBJ2-1; 7 bases agree with TRBD1. The V gene's germline CDR1 is DFQATT and CDR2 SNEGSKA (reference sequence). V lost 5 bases to trimming and J lost 2 bases; unmatched junction nucleotides: 3. CDR3 length: 13 residues.

The V call is TRBV29-1, the J call TRBJ2-2; perhaps TRBD2 as D (5 bases). Per the germline V gene, CDR1 is SQVTM and CDR2 is ANQGSEA. The V and J ends lost 4 bases and 0 bases respectively, with 9 bases between them. This CDR3 comprises 14 residues. The CDR3 DNA is TGCAGCGTTGTGGCGGGTACGAACACCGGGGAGCTGTTTTTT. Translating it yields CSVVAGTNTGELFF.

The sample holds many counts of this clonotype. This chain joins TRBV7-9 and TRBJ2-7, with 7 bases lining up with TRBD2. Germline V gives CDR1 SEHNR, CDR2 FQNEAQ (reference sequence). With V trimmed by 5 bases and J by 5 bases, 3 bases remained unmatched. The CDR3 totals 12 residues. As DNA, the CDR3 is TGTGCCAGCAGCGGGGGGGGTAACGAGCAGTACTTC. Its translation: CASSGGGNEQYF.

Ten or more counts support this clonotype. The chain carries TRBV4-2 and TRBJ1-1; maybe TRBD1 (6 bases). The CDR3 has 14 residues. Germline V lookup: CDR1 LGHNA, CDR2 YNFKEQ. The germline V and J ends were trimmed by 2 bases and 4 bases, with 11 bases remaining between them. Here the CDR3 reads CASSQTGIGTEAFF. The CDR3 nucleotides are TGTGCCAGCAGCCAAACAGGGATTGGCACTGAAGCTTTCTTT.

The chain has TRBV18 and TRBJ2-7; possibly TRBD2 for D (5 bases). The germline V gene encodes CDR1 KGHSH and CDR2 LQKENI. Trimming cost V 3 bases and J 2 bases, with 14 bases left between them. CDR3 size: 15 residues. The DNA of the CDR3 is TGTGCCAGCTCACCGGGGAGCAGCGCACCCTACGAGCAGTACTTC. Encoded protein: CASSPGSSAPYEQYF.

This clonotype was seen a handful of times. The rearrangement uses TRBV7-9 and TRBJ1-6; 7 nucleotides agree with TRBD1. V lost 0 bases, J lost 4 bases, and 0 bases stayed unmatched. Germline V CDR1 and CDR2: SEHNR, FQNEAQ (reference sequence). The CDR3 is 15 amino acids. This chain's CDR3 is CASSLAGQYNSPLHF. CDR3 nucleotides: TGTGCCAGCAGCTTAGCGGGACAGTATAATTCACCCCTCCACTTT. The whole variable domain, remainder taken from reference TRBV7-9 and TRBJ1-6, is DTGVSQNPRHKITKRGQNVTFRCDPISEHNRLYWYRQTLGQGPEFLTYFQNEAQLEKSRLLSDRFSAERPKGSFSTLEIQRTEQGDSAMYLCASSLAGQYNSPLHFGNGTRLTVT.

This clonotype has more than one count but fewer than ten. The chain employs TRBV9 and TRBJ2-1, with 7 bases identical to TRBD2. The germline gives CDR1 SGDLS, CDR2 YYNGEE. V was clipped by 0 bases and J by 2 bases; unmatched bases: 8. The CDR3 is 17 residues long. Written as DNA, the CDR3 is TGTGCCAGCAGCGTAGGTCCCCAGCGGGAACCCTACAATGAGCAGTTCTTC. Amino acids: CASSVGPQREPYNEQFF.

This clonotype has more than one count but fewer than ten. The rearrangement joins TRBV9 to TRBJ2-2; D call uncertain. Trimming cost V 7 bases and J 9 bases, with 7 bases left between them. The CDR3 is 10 residues long. Germline values: CDR1 SGDLS, CDR2 YYNGEE. The CDR3 nucleotides are TGTGCCAGCGCCGGGCGGGAGCTGTTTTTT. Translating gives CASAGRELFF. The full variable domain, in which reference TRBV9 and TRBJ2-2 provide the parts outside the CDR3, is DSGVTQTPKHLITATGQRVTLRCSPRSGDLSVYWYQQSLDQGLQFLIQYYNGEERAKGNILERFSAQQFPDLHSELNLSSLELGDSALYFCASAGRELFFGEGSRLTVL.

The gene calls are TRBV6-5 and TRBJ1-2, with D perhaps matching TRBD1 (5 bases). V lost 1 base, J lost 7 bases, and 22 bases lay in between. This CDR3 is built from 17 residues. The germline gives CDR1 MNHEY, CDR2 SVGAGI. The CDR3 region has the DNA TGTGCCAGCAGTTACTACGAGGGGCCCCTTTTTCTATTTGGCTACACCTTC. Amino acids: CASSYYEGPLFLFGYTF.

This chain joins TRBV11-2 and TRBJ2-1; 15 nucleotides match TRBD2. The germline V gene has CDR1 SGHAT and CDR2 FQNNGV. V shed 6 bases and J 8 bases; nucleotides not matched to a gene: 5. The CDR3 totals 15 residues. Here the CDR3 reads CASRSGLAGGDEQFF. In nucleotides, the CDR3 is TGTGCCAGCAGATCAGGACTAGCGGGAGGGGATGAGCAGTTCTTC. Complete variable domain (other parts from reference TRBV11-2 and TRBJ2-1): EAGVAQSPRYKIIEKRQSVAFWCNPISGHATLYWYQQILGQGPKLLIQFQNNGVVDDSQLPKDRFSAERLKGVDSTLKIQPAKLEDSAVYLCASRSGLAGGDEQFFGPGTRLTVL.

The rearrangement joins TRBV5-1 to TRBJ2-7; possibly TRBD2 for D (5 bases). Germline CDR1 reads SGHRS; CDR2 reads YFSETQ. The CDR3 totals 13 residues. Trimming removed 1 base from V and 6 bases from J, with 11 bases in between. CDR3 coding DNA: TGCGCCAGCAGCTTGAGAGGGCCGCGCGAGCAGTACTTC. Its protein is CASSLRGPREQYF.